The 24 T cell receptor beta chains below come from one sample, sequenced in a study of early T cells in non-severe SARS-CoV-2 infection (dated by TCRdb to about 2021). The library was produced with 5' RACE. For sequencing, a NextSeq 500 was employed. TCRdb applied fastp at Q25 and MiXCR to the public reads, then kept only in-frame beta chains. Entries that share a CDR3 protein sequence are merged under the most common genes and DNA. This sample is represented by around 30,000 distinct CDR3 sequences; 9.5% to 10% of them were singletons. Together, the top ten hold roughly 13% of the sample. The source material was whole blood. These receptors came from an adult who was a healthcare worker with PCR-confirmed SARS-CoV-2 infection or an uninfected control (not recorded which).

This clonotype has a handful of counts. The chain uses TRBV7-2 and TRBJ2-5; TRBD2 might be the D (6 bases). The CDR3 runs to 16 residues. Trimming took off 5 bases at V and 1 base at J, with 17 bases between the two ends. Per the germline V gene, CDR1 is SGHTA and CDR2 is FQGNSA. The CDR3 is CASSTLAGGAQETQYF. CDR3 bases: TGTGCCAGCAGCACCCTCGCCGGCGGGGCCCAAGAGACCCAGTACTTC.

This chain links TRBV30 with TRBJ1-4, with D unresolved. Germline lookup yields CDR1 GTSNPN and CDR2 SVGIG (reference sequence). The CDR3 runs 18 residues. The V end was cut by 0 bases, the J end by 0 bases, with 17 bases between. CDR3 residues: CAWSVPGKRVATNEKLFF. For the CDR3, the DNA is TGTGCCTGGAGTGTACCGGGTAAACGCGTGGCAACTAATGAAAAACTGTTTTTT.

The sample holds many counts of this clonotype. The chain has TRBV7-8 and TRBJ1-6; TRBD1 might be the D (5 bases). The CDR3 extends over 11 amino acids. Trimming removed 5 bases at V and 16 bases at J, with 12 bases between. Germline loops: CDR1 SGHVS, CDR2 FQNEAQ. CDR3 amino acids: CASSREKGLHF. The CDR3 region has the DNA TGTGCCAGCAGCCGTGAGAAGGGGCTCCACTTT.

Many counts were recorded for this clonotype. The V gene is TRBV4-3, the J gene TRBJ1-2; D call uncertain. Germline V gene lookup returns CDR1 LGHNA and CDR2 YSLEER. Trimming took off 0 bases at V and 3 bases at J, with 11 bases between the two ends. CDR3 length equals 15 residues. CDR3 bases: TGCGCCAGCAGCCAAGATTGGGGTAGGGACTATGGCTACACCTTC. It yields the protein CASSQDWGRDYGYTF.

Ten or more counts support this clonotype. The chain recombines TRBV6-6 with TRBJ1-1; D is uncertain. The V end was cut by 3 bases, the J end by 4 bases, with 18 bases between. Germline V gene lookup returns CDR1 MNHNY and CDR2 SVGAGI (reference sequence). This CDR3 comprises 16 residues. The CDR3, as DNA: TGTGCCAGCAGTTATTTGGCGGGAGTGGGTGGCACTGAAGCTTTCTTT. Its translation is CASSYLAGVGGTEAFF.

The rearrangement uses TRBV6-2 or TRBV6-3 and TRBJ2-1; a possible D gene is TRBD2 (6 bases). Germline CDR1 is MNHEY and CDR2 is SVGEGT. The CDR3 totals 14 residues. Trimming cost V 2 bases and J 5 bases, with 10 bases left between them. Here the CDR3 DNA reads TGTGCCAGCAGTTACCGGGGGACCCACAATGAGCAGTTCTTC. Translation: CASSYRGTHNEQFF.

This clonotype was counted many times. V usage is TRBV27 and J usage is TRBJ2-7; D not resolved. Germline V gene sequence: CDR1 MNHEY, CDR2 SMNVEV (reference sequence). Trimming stripped 2 bases from V and 3 bases from J, with 8 bases between. The CDR3 is made up of 13 amino acids. In DNA, the CDR3 is TGTGCCAGCAGTTTAGGCCCCCTCTACGAGCAGTACTTC. Translating gives CASSLGPLYEQYF.

This clonotype was seen repeatedly, ten times or more. V gene TRBV20-1 combines with J gene TRBJ1-4, with TRBD1 matching 7 bases. This CDR3 is 13 amino acids long. Germline V gives CDR1 DFQATT, CDR2 SNEGSKA (reference sequence). The ends lost 5 bases at V and 10 bases at J; junction bases unmatched: 10. This chain's CDR3 is CSAEEGARGKLFF. CDR3 nucleotides: TGCAGTGCTGAAGAGGGGGCGAGGGGAAAACTGTTTTTT.

This chain joins TRBV2 and TRBJ1-2; D gene ambiguous. The CDR3 covers 13 residues. The ends were cut back, 7 bases at V and 4 bases at J, with 13 bases in the middle. Germline-derived CDR1 and CDR2 are SNHLY and FYNNEI. The CDR3 region is CASNLDGTYGYTF. Written as DNA, the CDR3 is TGTGCCAGCAACCTGGACGGAACCTATGGCTACACCTTC.

This clonotype has at least ten counts. This chain connects TRBV7-6 to TRBJ2-1; a possible D gene is TRBD1 (6 bases). The germline gives CDR1 SGHVS, CDR2 FNYEAQ. This CDR3 has 13 residues. V was clipped by 3 bases and J by 9 bases, with 12 bases between them. CDR3 DNA sequence: TGTGCCAGCAGCTTGGACAGAGGAGGTGAGCAGTTCTTC. It translates to CASSLDRGGEQFF.

This clonotype was recorded at least ten times. This chain connects TRBV19 to TRBJ1-2, with D unresolved. The CDR3 loop spans 14 amino acids. Deletions cut 6 bases from V and 7 bases from J, with 18 bases between. Per the germline V gene, CDR1 is LNHDA and CDR2 is SQIVND (reference sequence). The CDR3 is CASSPKTDGVGYTF. CDR3 nucleotide sequence: TGTGCCAGTAGCCCGAAAACGGACGGGGTTGGCTACACCTTC.

Ten or more counts support this clonotype. V usage is TRBV7-2 and J usage is TRBJ2-5, with TRBD1 matching over 10 bases. The CDR3 covers 14 residues. V was clipped by 5 bases and J by 5 bases; unmatched bases: 5. Germline loops: CDR1 SGHTA, CDR2 FQGNSA. As DNA, the CDR3 is TGTGCCAGCAGCGTAGACAGGGGGCGGGAGACCCAGTACTTC. Translating it yields CASSVDRGRETQYF.

This clonotype was picked up many times. V is TRBV2 and J is TRBJ2-5; 9 nucleotides match TRBD2. Trimming removed 6 bases from V and 2 bases from J; junction bases left unmatched: 7. CDR3 length: 15 amino acids. Germline V gene lookup returns CDR1 SNHLY and CDR2 FYNNEI. Here the CDR3 reads CASRGGLAHQETQYF. The CDR3, as DNA: TGTGCCAGCAGGGGGGGACTAGCACATCAAGAGACCCAGTACTTC.

This clonotype was counted many times. The chain employs TRBV25-1 and TRBJ2-7; D perhaps matches TRBD2 (5 bases). The CDR3 runs 13 residues. Germline V CDR1 and CDR2: MGHDK, SYGVNS. V was cut by 4 bases and J by 2 bases, with 9 bases left in between. CDR3 region: CASSAVATYEQYF. The DNA of the CDR3 is TGTGCCAGCAGTGCCGTAGCGACCTACGAGCAGTACTTC.

This clonotype showed up many times. V and J are TRBV27 and TRBJ1-6, with unresolved D. The CDR3 spans 12 residues. CDR1 is MNHEY, CDR2 SMNVEV, per germline (reference sequence). Deletions cut 6 bases from V and 8 bases from J, with 8 bases between. The CDR3 here is CASRGRDSPLHF. The CDR3 coding sequence is TGTGCCAGCAGGGGTCGGGATTCACCCCTCCACTTT.

This clonotype was detected many times. This chain joins TRBV19 and TRBJ1-5, with D unclear. Germline-derived CDR1 and CDR2 are LNHDA and SQIVND (reference sequence). This CDR3 contains 15 residues. The V gene lost 0 bases and the J gene lost 1 base, with 7 bases spanning the gap. Here the CDR3 DNA reads TGTGCCAGTAGTATAGATCTAAGGAGCAATCAGCCCCAGCATTTT. Encoded protein: CASSIDLRSNQPQHF.

Many counts were recorded for this clonotype. The rearrangement links TRBV10-3 to TRBJ2-2, with D possibly matching TRBD2 (7 bases). V was trimmed by 8 bases and J by 0 bases, leaving 16 bases between them. CDR3 size: 16 residues. In germline, CDR1 is ENHRY, CDR2 SYGVKD. CDR3 residues: CAISRGGGANTGELFF. DNA of the CDR3: TGTGCCATCTCCAGAGGGGGGGGCGCGAACACCGGGGAGCTGTTTTTT.

This clonotype has a count of ten or more. The genes are TRBV29-1 and TRBJ1-5; no firm D call. CDR1 and CDR2 (germline): SQVTM, ANQGSEA. The CDR3 has 13 amino acids. V lost 5 bases, J lost 0 bases, and 8 bases lay in between. In DNA, the CDR3 is TGCAGCGTTCAGACGGCTAGCAATCAGCCCCAGCATTTT. The encoded protein is CSVQTASNQPQHF.

The chain joins TRBV5-5 to TRBJ2-6, with a weak D call TRBD2 (5 bases). V lost 5 bases and J 2 bases, leaving 17 bases between the germline ends. This CDR3 has 17 amino acids. Per germline, CDR1 SGHKS and CDR2 YYEKEE (reference sequence). The CDR3 region has the DNA TGTGCCAGCAGTGATTTTAGGGAGAGGACTGGGGCCAACGTCCTGACTTTC. This encodes CASSDFRERTGANVLTF.

This clonotype has a count of ten or more. The V call is TRBV12-3 or TRBV12-4, the J call TRBJ2-3; 10 bases are shared with TRBD2. J was trimmed by 9 bases and V by 7 bases; bases with no gene match: 16. CDR3 size: 16 residues. CDR3 DNA: TGTGCCAGCACCCCTGTCCTCGGGCAGCGGGGGGGGACGCAGTATTTT. This sequence encodes CASTPVLGQRGGTQYF.

The V gene is TRBV7-9, the J gene TRBJ2-1; D remains ambiguous. Looked up from germline, CDR1 is SEHNR and CDR2 is FQNEAQ (reference sequence). The CDR3 covers 14 residues. V lost 2 bases and J 0 bases, leaving 5 bases between the germline ends. This chain's CDR3 is CASSLRSSYNEQFF. DNA of the CDR3: TGTGCCAGCAGCTTAAGAAGCTCCTACAATGAGCAGTTCTTC.

This chain connects TRBV20-1 to TRBJ1-1; weak D call: TRBD1 (5 bases). There are 15 residues in the CDR3. Per germline, CDR1 DFQATT and CDR2 SNEGSKA (reference sequence). V was clipped by 5 bases and J by 5 bases, with 21 bases between them. CDR3 region: CSAPNPQGPSTEAFF. The CDR3, as DNA: TGCAGTGCTCCTAACCCCCAGGGCCCGAGTACTGAAGCTTTCTTT.

This chain connects TRBV4-2 to TRBJ1-4, with a weak D call TRBD1 (5 bases). The CDR3 covers 12 residues. Trimming stripped 0 bases from V and 10 bases from J, with 6 bases between. Looked up from germline, CDR1 is LGHNA and CDR2 is YNFKEQ. The CDR3 bases are TGTGCCAGCAGCCAAGAGGGGGGAAAACTGTTTTTT. Amino acid sequence: CASSQEGGKLFF.

In its sample, this clonotype was seen a few times. The chain couples TRBV28 to TRBJ2-7, with TRBD1 matching over 7 bases. CDR1 MDHEN and CDR2 SYDVKM come from the germline V gene. V lost 8 bases to trimming and J lost 5 bases; unmatched junction nucleotides: 3. The length of the CDR3 is 11 residues. The chain's CDR3 is CASRDRDEQYF. The CDR3 bases are TGTGCCAGCCGAGACAGGGACGAGCAGTACTTC.